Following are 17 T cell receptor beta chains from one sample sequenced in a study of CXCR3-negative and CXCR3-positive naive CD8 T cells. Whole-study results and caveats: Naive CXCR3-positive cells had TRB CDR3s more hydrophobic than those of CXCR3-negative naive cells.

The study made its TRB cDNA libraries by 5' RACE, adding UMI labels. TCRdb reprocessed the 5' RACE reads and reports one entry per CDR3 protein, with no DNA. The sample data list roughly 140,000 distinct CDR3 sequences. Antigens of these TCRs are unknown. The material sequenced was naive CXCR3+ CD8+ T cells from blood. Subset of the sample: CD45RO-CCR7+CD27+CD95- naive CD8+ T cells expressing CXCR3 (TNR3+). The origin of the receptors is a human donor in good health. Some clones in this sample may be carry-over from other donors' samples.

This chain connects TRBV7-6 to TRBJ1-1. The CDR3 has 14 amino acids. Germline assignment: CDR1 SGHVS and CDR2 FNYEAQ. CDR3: CASSSDRVNTEAFF.

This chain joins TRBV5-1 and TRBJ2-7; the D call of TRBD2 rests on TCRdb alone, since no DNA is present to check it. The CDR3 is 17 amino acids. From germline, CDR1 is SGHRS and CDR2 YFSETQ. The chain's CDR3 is CASSSGLAGVLVDEQYF.

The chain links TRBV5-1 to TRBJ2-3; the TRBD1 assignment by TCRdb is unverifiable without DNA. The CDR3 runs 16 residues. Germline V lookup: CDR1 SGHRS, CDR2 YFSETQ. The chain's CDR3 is CASSPGTGVSTDTQYF.

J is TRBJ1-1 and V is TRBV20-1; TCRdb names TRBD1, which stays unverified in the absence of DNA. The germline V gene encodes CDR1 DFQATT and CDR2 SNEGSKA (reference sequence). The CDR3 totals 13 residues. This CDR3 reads CSARDSGDTEAFF.

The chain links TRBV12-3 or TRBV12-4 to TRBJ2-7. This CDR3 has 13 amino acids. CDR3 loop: CASSLAGNHEQYF.

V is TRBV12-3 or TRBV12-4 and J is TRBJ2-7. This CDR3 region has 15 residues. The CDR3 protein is CASSLALHSANEQYF.

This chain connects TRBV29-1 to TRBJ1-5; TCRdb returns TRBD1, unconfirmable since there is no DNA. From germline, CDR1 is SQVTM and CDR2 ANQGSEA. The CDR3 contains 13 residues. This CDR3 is CSVVQGSSQPQHF.

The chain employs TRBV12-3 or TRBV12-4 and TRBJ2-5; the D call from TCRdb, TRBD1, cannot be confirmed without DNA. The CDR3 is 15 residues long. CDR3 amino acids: CASSLGQGLQETQYF.

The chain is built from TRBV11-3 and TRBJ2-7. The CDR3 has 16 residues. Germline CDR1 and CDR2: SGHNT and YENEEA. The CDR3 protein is CASSSFKSRNHYEQYF. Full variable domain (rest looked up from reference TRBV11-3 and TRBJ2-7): EAGVVQSPRYKIIEKKQPVAFWCNPISGHNTLYWYLQNLGQGPELLIRYENEEAVDDSQLPKDRFSAERLKGVDSTLKIQPAELGDSAVYLCASSSFKSRNHYEQYFGPGTRLTVT.

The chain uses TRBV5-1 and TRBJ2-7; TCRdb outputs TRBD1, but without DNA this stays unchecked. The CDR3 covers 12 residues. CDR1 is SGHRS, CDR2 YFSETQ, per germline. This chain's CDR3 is CASSRDVYEQYF.

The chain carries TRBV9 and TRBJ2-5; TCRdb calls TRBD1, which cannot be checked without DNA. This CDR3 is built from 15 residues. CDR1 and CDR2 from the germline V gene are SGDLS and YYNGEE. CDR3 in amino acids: CASSVVAGTQETQYF.

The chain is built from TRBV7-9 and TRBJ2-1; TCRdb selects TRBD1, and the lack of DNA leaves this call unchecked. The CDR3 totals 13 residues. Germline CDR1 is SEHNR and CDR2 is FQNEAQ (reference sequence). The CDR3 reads CASSRQGDNEQFF.

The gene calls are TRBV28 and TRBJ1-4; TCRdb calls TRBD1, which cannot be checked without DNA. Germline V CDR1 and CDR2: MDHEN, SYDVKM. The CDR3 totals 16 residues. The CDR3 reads CASSVGVGVAYEKLFF. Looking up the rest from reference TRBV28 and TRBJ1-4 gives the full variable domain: DVKVTQSSRYLVKRTGEKVFLECVQDMDHENMFWYRQDPGLGLRLIYFSYDVKMKEKGDIPEGYSVSREKKERFSLILESASTNQTSMYLCASSVGVGVAYEKLFFGSGTQLSVL.

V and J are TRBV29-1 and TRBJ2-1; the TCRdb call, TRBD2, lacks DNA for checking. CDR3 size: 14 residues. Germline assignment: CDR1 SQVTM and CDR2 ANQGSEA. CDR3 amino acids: CSVSGSLSFNEQFF.

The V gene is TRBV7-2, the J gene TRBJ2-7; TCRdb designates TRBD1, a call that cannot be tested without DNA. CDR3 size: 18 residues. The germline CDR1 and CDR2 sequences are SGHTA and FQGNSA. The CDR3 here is CASSLGGPPGGTLYEQYF.

The CDR3 sequence: CASSMLTGKYDYTF. The V gene is TRBV9, the J gene TRBJ1-2; as DNA is missing, the TRBD1 call by TCRdb cannot be tested. The CDR3 spans 14 residues. Germline V gene sequence: CDR1 SGDLS, CDR2 YYNGEE.

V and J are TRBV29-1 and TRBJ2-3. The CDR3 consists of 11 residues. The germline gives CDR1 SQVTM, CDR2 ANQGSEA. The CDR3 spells CGIVSTDTQYF.